The T cell receptor beta chain under discussion was sequenced for a study of breast tumors, draining lymph nodes, adjacent tissues. MiXCR, run by TCRdb on the multiplex PCR reads, gives a single entry per CDR3 protein. The sample lists about 200,000 distinct CDR3 sequences, 30% to 35% occurring once. The V gene's germline CDR1 is ENHRY and CDR2 SYGVKD. The CDR3 extends over 19 amino acids. Between the trimmed V and J ends, which lost 4 bases and 0 bases, there was a span of 21 bases. The lymph nodes were axillary draining lymph nodes from breast cancer patients. Sequencing input: axillary lymph node tissue. This chain links TRBV10-3 with TRBJ1-4, with D possibly TRBD1 on 6 matching bases. This receptor was taken from a female donor with breast cancer. Some clones in this sample may be carry-over from other donors' samples. CDR3 in DNA: TGTGCCATCAGTGGAACTAGGGCAGGGACAAATGCAACTAATGAAAAACTGTTTTTT. Protein: CAISGTRAGTNATNEKLFF.